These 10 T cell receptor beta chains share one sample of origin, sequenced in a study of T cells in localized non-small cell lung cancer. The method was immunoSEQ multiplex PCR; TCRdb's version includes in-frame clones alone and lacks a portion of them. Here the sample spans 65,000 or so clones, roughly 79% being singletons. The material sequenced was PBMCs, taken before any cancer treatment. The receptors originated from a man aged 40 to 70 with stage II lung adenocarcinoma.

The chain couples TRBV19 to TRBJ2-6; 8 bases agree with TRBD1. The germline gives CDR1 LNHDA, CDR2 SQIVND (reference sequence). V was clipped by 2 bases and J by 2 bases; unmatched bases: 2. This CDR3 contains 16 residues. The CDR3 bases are TGTGCCAGTAGTATACAGGGGGCAGCTGGGGCCAACGTCCTGACTTTC. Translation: CASSIQGAAGANVLTF. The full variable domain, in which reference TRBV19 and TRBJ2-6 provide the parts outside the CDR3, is DGGITQSPKYLFRKEGQNVTLSCEQNLNHDAMYWYRQDPGQGLRLIYYSQIVNDFQKGDIAEGYSVSREKKESFPLTVTSAQKNPTAFYLCASSIQGAAGANVLTFGAGSRLTVL.

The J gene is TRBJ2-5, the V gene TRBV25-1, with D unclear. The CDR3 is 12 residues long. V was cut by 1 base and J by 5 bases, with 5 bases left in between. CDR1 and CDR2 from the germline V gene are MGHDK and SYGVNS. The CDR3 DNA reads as TGTGCCAGCAGTGAATTCCGGGAGACCCAGTACTTC. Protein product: CASSEFRETQYF.

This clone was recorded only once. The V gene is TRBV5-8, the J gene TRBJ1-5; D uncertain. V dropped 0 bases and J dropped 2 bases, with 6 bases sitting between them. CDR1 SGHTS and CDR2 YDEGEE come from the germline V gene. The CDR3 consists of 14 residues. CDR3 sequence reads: CASSLGEGNQPQHF. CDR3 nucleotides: TGTGCCAGCAGCTTGGGGGAGGGCAATCAGCCCCAGCATTTT.

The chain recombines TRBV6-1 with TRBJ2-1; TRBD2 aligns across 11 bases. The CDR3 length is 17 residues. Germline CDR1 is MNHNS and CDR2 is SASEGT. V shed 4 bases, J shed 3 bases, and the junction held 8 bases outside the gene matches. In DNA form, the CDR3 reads TGTGCCAGCAGTGCCCGGACTAGCGGGTTATACTACAATGAGCAGTTCTTC. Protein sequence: CASSARTSGLYYNEQFF.

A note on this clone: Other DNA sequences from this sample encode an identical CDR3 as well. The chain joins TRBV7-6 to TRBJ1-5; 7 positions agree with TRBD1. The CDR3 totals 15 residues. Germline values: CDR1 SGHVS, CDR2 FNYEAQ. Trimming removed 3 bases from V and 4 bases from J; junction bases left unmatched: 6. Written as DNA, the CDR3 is TGTGCCAGCAGCTTTGGGGACAGAGGAAATCAGCCCCAGCATTTT. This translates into CASSFGDRGNQPQHF.

For the CDR3, the DNA is TGTGCCAGCAGCCTCTATGGGGGCGGGAGCGGGGGCCAAGAGACCCAGTACTTC. This translates into CASSLYGGGSGGQETQYF. The rearrangement links TRBV5-6 to TRBJ2-5, with TRBD2 identical over 8 bases. CDR1 SGHDT and CDR2 YYEEEE come from the germline V gene. The CDR3 runs 18 residues. Trimming removed 4 bases from V and 1 base from J; junction bases left unmatched: 15.

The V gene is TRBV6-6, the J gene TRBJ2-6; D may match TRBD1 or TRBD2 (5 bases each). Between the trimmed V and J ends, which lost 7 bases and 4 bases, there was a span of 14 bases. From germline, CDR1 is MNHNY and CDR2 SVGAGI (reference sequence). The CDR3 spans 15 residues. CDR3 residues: CASTKTGDGANVLTF. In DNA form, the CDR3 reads TGTGCCAGCACCAAAACCGGGGACGGGGCCAACGTCCTGACTTTC.

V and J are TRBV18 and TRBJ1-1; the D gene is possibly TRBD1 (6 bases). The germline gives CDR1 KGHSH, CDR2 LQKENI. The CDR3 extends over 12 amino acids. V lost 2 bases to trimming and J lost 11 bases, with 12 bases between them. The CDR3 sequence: CASSPGRGAAFF. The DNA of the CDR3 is TGTGCCAGCTCACCAGGTAGGGGGGCGGCTTTCTTT.

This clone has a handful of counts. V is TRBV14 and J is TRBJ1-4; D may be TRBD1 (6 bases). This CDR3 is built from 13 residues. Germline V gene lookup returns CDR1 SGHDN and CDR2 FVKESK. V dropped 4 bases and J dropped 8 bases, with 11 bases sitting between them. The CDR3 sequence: CASSPTGYEKLFF. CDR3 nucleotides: TGTGCCAGCAGCCCGACAGGATACGAAAAACTGTTTTTT.

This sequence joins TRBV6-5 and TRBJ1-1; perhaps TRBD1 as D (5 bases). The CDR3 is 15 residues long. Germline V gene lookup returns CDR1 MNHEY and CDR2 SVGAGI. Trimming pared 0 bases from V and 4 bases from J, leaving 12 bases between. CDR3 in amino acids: CASSYSNRWRTEAFF. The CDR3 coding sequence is TGTGCCAGCAGTTACTCGAACAGGTGGCGCACTGAAGCTTTCTTT.